In its sample, the clone carrying this T cell receptor (beta chain) is medium-sized. Antigen: not known. This record comes from a study of spatial heterogeneity in lung cancer. Study-wide context: Within tumor regions, the number of TCR transcripts tracked closely with a T cell module score obtained from matched bulk RNA-seq.

Study-level results: For expanded intratumoral alpha and beta TCRs, counts tracked tumor mutation counts.

All TCR cDNA molecules were individually tagged with a unique molecular identifier. TCRdb called the 5' RACE reads again in MiXCR, with one record for every CDR3 protein. The sample includes some 6,200 distinct CDR3 sequences, roughly 13% of them seen just once. Time point indicated: sample taken at primary tumor resection. The approximately 70 donors had untreated early-stage non-small cell lung cancer. Germline V lookup: CDR1 MNHEY, CDR2 SMNVEV (reference sequence). V was pared by 7 bases and J by 2 bases, with 7 bases of the junction left unmatched. There are 14 residues in the CDR3. The rearrangement uses TRBV27 and TRBJ1-1; 7 bases are a match to TRBD1. The TCR originated in a male donor with early-stage non-small cell lung cancer. The sample in question was lung tumor tissue, obtained at surgery. CDR3 in amino acids: CASTRDRINTEAFF. DNA of the CDR3: TGTGCCAGCACGCGGGACAGAATCAACACTGAAGCTTTCTTT.